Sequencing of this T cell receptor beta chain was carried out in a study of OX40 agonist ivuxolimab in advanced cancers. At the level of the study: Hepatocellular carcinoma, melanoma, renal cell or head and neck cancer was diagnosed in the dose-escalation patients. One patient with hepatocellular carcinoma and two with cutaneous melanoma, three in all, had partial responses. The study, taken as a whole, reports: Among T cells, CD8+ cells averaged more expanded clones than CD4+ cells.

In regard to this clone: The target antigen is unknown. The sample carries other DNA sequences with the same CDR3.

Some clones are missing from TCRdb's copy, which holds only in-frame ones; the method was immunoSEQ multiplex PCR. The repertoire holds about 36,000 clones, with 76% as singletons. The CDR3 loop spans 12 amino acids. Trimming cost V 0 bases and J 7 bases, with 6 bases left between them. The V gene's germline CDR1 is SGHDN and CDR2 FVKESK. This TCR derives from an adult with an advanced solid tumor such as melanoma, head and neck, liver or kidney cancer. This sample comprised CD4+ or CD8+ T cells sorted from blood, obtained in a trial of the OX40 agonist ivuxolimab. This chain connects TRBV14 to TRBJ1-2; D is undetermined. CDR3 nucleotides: TGTGCCAGCAGCCAAGACAGAAGTGGCTACACCTTC. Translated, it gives CASSQDRSGYTF.